The 17 T cell receptor beta chains listed next were all sequenced from one sample in a study of OX40 agonist ivuxolimab in advanced cancers. The protocol was immunoSEQ multiplex PCR, while the TCRdb copy is restricted to in-frame clones and leaves out a portion. Here the sample spans tens of thousands of clones, about 85% being singletons. The input for sequencing was CD4+ or CD8+ T cells sorted from blood, taken in a trial of the OX40 agonist ivuxolimab. The receptor source for this set is an adult with an advanced solid tumor such as melanoma, head and neck, liver or kidney cancer.

This chain uses TRBV5-5 with TRBJ1-4; 9 bases fit TRBD1. V lost 2 bases and J lost 8; bases outside the gene matches: 4. The CDR3 sequence is 14 residues long. Per the germline V gene, CDR1 is SGHKS and CDR2 is YYEKEE (reference sequence). CDR3 sequence reads: CASSLQGAPEKLFF. In DNA, the CDR3 is TGTGCCAGCAGCTTACAGGGGGCGCCCGAAAAACTGTTTTTT.

The rearrangement uses TRBV28 and TRBJ1-6; 8 bases are shared with TRBD1. Germline values: CDR1 MDHEN, CDR2 SYDVKM. Trimming took 6 bases from V and 9 from J; bases not matched to a gene: 13. This CDR3 region has 16 residues. CDR3 protein: CASRPPTTGVSSPLHF. Written as DNA, the CDR3 is TGTGCCAGCAGGCCACCGACGACAGGGGTGAGTTCACCCCTCCACTTT.

The genes are TRBV4-3 and TRBJ1-1; the D is unclear. The CDR3 has 13 amino acids. Germline-derived CDR1 and CDR2 are LGHNA and YSLEER. Trimming cost V 1 base and J 3 bases, with 6 bases left between them. The DNA of the CDR3 is TGCGCCAGCAGCCAAGGACCGGACACTGAAGCTTTCTTT. As protein: CASSQGPDTEAFF.

The chain combines TRBV10-3 with TRBJ1-2; perhaps TRBD1 as D (6 bases). CDR1 and CDR2 from the germline V gene are ENHRY and SYGVKD. V was clipped by 4 bases and J by 8 bases, with 20 bases between them. This CDR3 has 15 residues. The CDR3 DNA reads as TGTGCCATCAGTGGGGTACAGGGCTTGGCGAGGGGCTACACCTTC. It yields the protein CAISGVQGLARGYTF.

The J gene is TRBJ1-1, the V gene TRBV30; TRBD1 might be the D (5 bases). Germline values: CDR1 GTSNPN, CDR2 SVGIG (reference sequence). The CDR3 contains 11 residues. CDR3 sequence: CAHSGHTEAFF. In nucleotides, the CDR3 is TGTGCTCACTCAGGGCACACTGAAGCTTTCTTT.

The chain links TRBV5-5 to TRBJ2-5; no reliable D call. Germline V lookup: CDR1 SGHKS, CDR2 YYEKEE (reference sequence). Trimming stripped 2 bases from V and 3 bases from J, with 11 bases between. The CDR3 spans 14 residues. DNA for the CDR3: TGTGCCAGCAGCTTCTATCCCACTAAAGAGACCCAGTACTTC. It codes for CASSFYPTKETQYF.

This chain connects TRBV2 to TRBJ2-3, with TRBD2 matching 10 bases. Germline-derived CDR1 and CDR2 are SNHLY and FYNNEI. This CDR3 is 15 amino acids long. V shed 6 bases, J shed 2 bases, and the junction held 5 bases outside the gene matches. This CDR3 is CASRPTSGYTDTQYF. The CDR3 nucleotides read TGTGCCAGCAGGCCGACTAGCGGGTACACAGATACGCAGTATTTT.

This chain joins TRBV6-1 and TRBJ2-1, with TRBD2 matching over 14 bases. Per germline, CDR1 MNHNS and CDR2 SASEGT. The CDR3 has 15 amino acids. J lost 7 bases, V lost 7 bases, and 6 bases had no gene match. The CDR3 sequence: CASIPGTSGSNEQFF. In DNA, the CDR3 is TGTGCCAGCATACCCGGGACTAGCGGGAGTAATGAGCAGTTCTTC.

V gene TRBV5-1 combines with J gene TRBJ1-4, with D maybe TRBD1 (5 bases). Trimming removed 4 bases from V and 0 bases from J, with 10 bases in between. CDR1 is SGHRS, CDR2 YFSETQ, per germline. The CDR3 runs to 15 residues. CDR3 coding DNA: TGCGCCAGCAGCCCCGGGACGGCAACTAATGAAAAACTGTTTTTT. This gives the protein CASSPGTATNEKLFF.

V and J are TRBV5-5 and TRBJ1-2, with 8 bases aligning to TRBD1. V dropped 3 bases and J dropped 5; count of bases not matched to a gene: 9. Germline-derived CDR1 and CDR2 are SGHKS and YYEKEE (reference sequence). The CDR3 has 15 amino acids. CDR3 nucleotides: TGTGCCAGCAGCTCCCAGGACAGGGAGGGGTATGGCTACACCTTC. It specifies CASSSQDREGYGYTF.

This chain's CDR3 is CASRTTPDTDTQYF. CDR3 bases: TGTGCCAGCAGGACTACCCCAGATACAGATACGCAGTATTTT. The rearrangement links TRBV2 to TRBJ2-3, with a tentative D call TRBD2 (5 bases). Trimming pared 6 bases from V and 3 bases from J, leaving 13 bases between. Germline assignment: CDR1 SNHLY and CDR2 FYNNEI. CDR3 length equals 14 residues.

The J gene is TRBJ2-1, the V gene TRBV4-1, with 12 bases that match TRBD2. CDR3 size: 16 residues. With 0 bases clipped from V and 7 bases from J, the junction kept 4 bases outside the gene matches. From germline, CDR1 is MGHRA and CDR2 YSYEKL. The CDR3 region is CASSQDPSGRANEQFF. CDR3 coding DNA: TGCGCCAGCAGCCAAGATCCTAGCGGGAGGGCAAATGAGCAGTTCTTC.

V and J are TRBV29-1 and TRBJ2-1; tentatively, D is TRBD2 (6 bases). The CDR3 runs to 17 residues. Germline V lookup: CDR1 SQVTM, CDR2 ANQGSEA. Trimming cost V 1 base and J 0 bases, with 16 bases left between them. CDR3 nucleotide sequence: TGCAGCGTTGAAGGGCGGGATAGCGGAACCTCCTACAATGAGCAGTTCTTC. Amino acids: CSVEGRDSGTSYNEQFF.

This chain uses TRBV28 with TRBJ1-1; TRBD1 is a possible D gene (5 bases). The CDR3 runs 16 residues. Per the germline V gene, CDR1 is MDHEN and CDR2 is SYDVKM. The V gene lost 6 bases and the J gene lost 3 bases, with 20 bases spanning the gap. The CDR3 sequence: CASSPGGTRGDTEAFF. CDR3 nucleotides: TGTGCCAGCAGCCCCGGGGGTACACGAGGAGACACTGAAGCTTTCTTT.

CDR3 nucleotide sequence: TGTGCCAGCAGCTCTTGGACCGGCCCCCTCGAGCAGTACTTC. This codes for CASSSWTGPLEQYF. This chain joins TRBV11-2 and TRBJ2-7; the D is unclear. The germline gives CDR1 SGHAT, CDR2 FQNNGV. Trimming cost V 4 bases and J 6 bases, with 16 bases left between them. The CDR3 is 14 residues long.

The chain uses TRBV30 and TRBJ2-6; D gene uncertain. Trimming removed 7 bases from V and 1 base from J, with 11 bases in between. The germline V gene has CDR1 GTSNPN and CDR2 SVGIG (reference sequence). CDR3 length: 14 amino acids. CDR3 nucleotides: TGTGCCTCAACTGTGGGTTCTGGGGCCAACGTCCTGACTTTC. It specifies CASTVGSGANVLTF.

This chain uses TRBV28 with TRBJ2-7; 9 nucleotides line up with TRBD1. The CDR3 contains 17 residues. Germline V CDR1 and CDR2: MDHEN, SYDVKM. Trimming at V came to 7 bases and at J to 4 bases, leaving 17 bases not matched to a gene. Here the CDR3 DNA reads TGTGCCAGCACCGAGTTTTATAGTTTACAGGGGGCTTACGAGCAGTACTTC. Its translation is CASTEFYSLQGAYEQYF.